The 4 T cell receptor beta chains below were found in one sample sequenced in a study of T cell responses to AZD1222 COVID-19 vaccine. Using immunoSEQ multiplex PCR, the repertoire was profiled, and TCRdb retains in-frame clones only, with some absent. This sample has under 150,000 clones, with roughly 93% found just once. This material consisted of peripheral blood, taken 28 days after the second AZD1222 dose. Source of these receptors: an adult who received the AZD1222 COVID-19 vaccine.

This clone was seen only a few times. The chain links TRBV28 to TRBJ2-5; D is unclear. Trimming stripped 6 bases from V and 0 bases from J, with 14 bases between. The CDR3 is 15 amino acids. CDR1 is MDHEN, CDR2 SYDVKM, per germline. The CDR3: CASRPSRSDQETQYF. CDR3 DNA sequence: TGTGCCAGCAGGCCAAGCAGGAGCGACCAAGAGACCCAGTACTTC.

The chain uses TRBV5-4 and TRBJ2-7, with 13 bases matching TRBD2. Looked up from germline, CDR1 is SGHNT and CDR2 is YYREEE (reference sequence). V was clipped by 4 bases and J by 6 bases; unmatched bases: 4. The CDR3 totals 14 residues. The CDR3, as DNA: TGTGCCAGCAGCCGGGGACTAGCGGGGCTCGAGCAGTACTTC. This sequence encodes CASSRGLAGLEQYF.

The CDR3 loop is CASSFGWVGGYTF. The CDR3 region has the DNA TGTGCCAGCAGTTTCGGGTGGGTAGGCGGCTACACCTTC. The chain links TRBV12-3 or TRBV12-4 to TRBJ1-2; D remains ambiguous. This CDR3 is built from 13 residues. The V end was cut by 3 bases, the J end by 8 bases, with 13 bases between.

The genes are TRBV5-4 and TRBJ1-5; D gene uncertain. In germline, CDR1 is SGHNT, CDR2 YYREEE (reference sequence). V lost 3 bases to trimming and J lost 4 bases, with 8 bases between them. This CDR3 comprises 13 residues. The CDR3 loop reads CASSSGPNQPQHF. As DNA, the CDR3 is TGTGCCAGCAGCTCGGGCCCAAATCAGCCCCAGCATTTT.